These 28 T cell receptor beta chains originate from one sample sequenced in a study of molecular identifiers for immune sequencing clone quantification. In TCRdb, the PCR reads were re-called with MiXCR into one record per CDR3 protein. The table has hundreds of thousands of distinct CDR3 sequences, about a fifth seen once. Material for sequencing was naive CD8+ T cells from blood, with Jurkat cell RNA spiked in. Subset: FACS-sorted CD8+CD4-CCR7+CD45RA+ naive T cells. The receptors here all came from a human donor in good health. Some libraries in this study had Jurkat cell RNA spiked in.

In its sample, this clonotype was seen many times. This chain joins TRBV19 and TRBJ1-2; perhaps TRBD1 as D (5 bases). The V end was cut by 3 bases, the J end by 5 bases, with 16 bases between. Germline CDR1 is LNHDA and CDR2 is SQIVND (reference sequence). The CDR3 is made up of 15 amino acids. The CDR3 DNA reads TGTGCCAGTAGTATGGGCCCTGGGGCAGATTATGGCTACACCTTC. It is translated as CASSMGPGADYGYTF.

The chain uses TRBV4-3 and TRBJ1-2; 9 bases map to TRBD1. From germline, CDR1 is LGHNA and CDR2 YSLEER. The CDR3 contains 16 residues. After removal of 0 bases from V and 4 bases from J, the junction contained 6 bases not matched to a gene. Here the CDR3 reads CASSQDLQGASYGYTF. Here the CDR3 DNA reads TGCGCCAGCAGCCAAGATTTACAGGGGGCAAGCTATGGCTACACCTTC.

This clonotype was recorded a few times. The chain couples TRBV4-1 to TRBJ1-2, with TRBD1 as a possible D gene (5 bases). Germline loops: CDR1 MGHRA, CDR2 YSYEKL. There are 14 residues in the CDR3. Trimming removed 4 bases at V and 4 bases at J, with 13 bases between. This chain's CDR3 is CASSPEGGGYGYTF. In DNA, the CDR3 is TGCGCCAGCAGCCCCGAGGGTGGGGGCTATGGCTACACCTTC.

In its sample, this clonotype was seen many times. A junction boundary mismatches the germline segment, possibly from a read error. This rearrangement joins TRBV7-9 to TRBJ2-1; TRBD2 aligns across 10 bases. The germline V gene encodes CDR1 SEHNR and CDR2 FQNEAQ (reference sequence). The CDR3 loop spans 16 amino acids. The CDR3 is CASTLAGGPSYNEQFF. For the CDR3, the DNA is TGTGCCAGCACCTTAGCGGGAGGACCCTCCTACAATGAGCAGTTCTTC.

This clonotype was seen only a few times. A much larger clonotype is one base distant, so this may be a read error. V and J are TRBV5-1 and TRBJ2-5; 7 bases line up with TRBD1. Germline V gene lookup returns CDR1 SGHRS and CDR2 YFSETQ. CDR3 length equals 18 residues. J gave up 4 bases and V 3 bases, and 18 bases lay outside the gene matches. CDR3 protein: CASSSTRSGQPVRETQYF. The CDR3 DNA reads as TGCGCCAGCAGCTCGACCCGGTCGGGACAGCCGGTGAGAGAGACCCAGTACTTC.

This clonotype was detected many times. This sequence joins TRBV4-1 and TRBJ2-3, with TRBD2 identical over 12 bases. V trimming: 3 bases; J trimming: 7 bases; junction bases outside the gene matches: 5. Germline CDR1 MGHRA, CDR2 YSYEKL. There are 15 residues in the CDR3. The CDR3 coding sequence is TGCGCCAGCAGCCACGGACTAGCGGGGATATATACGCAGTATTTT. Its protein is CASSHGLAGIYTQYF.

This clonotype came up many times. The DNA for the CDR3 is TGTGCCAGCAGCTCGCCGGACAGCGATTGGGGCGAGCAGTACTTC. Protein sequence: CASSSPDSDWGEQYF. The genes are TRBV5-6 and TRBJ2-7, with a weak D call TRBD1 (6 bases). Germline V CDR1 and CDR2: SGHDT, YYEEEE. The length of the CDR3 is 15 residues. Trimming stripped 3 bases from V and 6 bases from J, with 19 bases between. Together with reference TRBV5-6 and TRBJ2-7, the CDR3 gives the full variable domain: DAGVTQSPTHLIKTRGQQVTLRCSPKSGHDTVSWYQQALGQGPQFIFQYYEEEERQRGNFPDRFSGHQFPNYSSELNVNALLLGDSALYLCASSSPDSDWGEQYFGPGTRLTVT.

This clonotype was recorded only once. Possible read error: a much larger clone is one base away. V is TRBV27 and J is TRBJ2-3; 10 nucleotides match TRBD2. Germline lookup yields CDR1 MNHEY and CDR2 SMNVEV (reference sequence). This CDR3 spans 17 amino acids. The CDR3 nucleotides read TGTGCCAGCAGTTGGGGGTCTAGCGGGAGATTCGCAGATACGCAGTGTTTT. Its translation is CASSWGSSGRFADTQCF.

This clonotype was recorded many times. The chain is built from TRBV4-3 and TRBJ1-4; 7 bases match TRBD1. This CDR3 has 16 amino acids. Trimming took 0 bases from V and 3 from J; bases not matched to a gene: 4. CDR1 and CDR2 from the germline V gene are LGHNA and YSLEER. The DNA for the CDR3 is TGCGCCAGCAGCCAAGACTGGCAGGGGGCTAATGAAAAACTGTTTTTT. This sequence encodes CASSQDWQGANEKLFF.

This clonotype showed up just once. A much larger clone is a single base away; this may be a read error. V is TRBV9 and J is TRBJ2-2; 7 positions match TRBD2. In germline, CDR1 is SGDLS, CDR2 YYNGEE. With 3 bases clipped from V and 0 bases from J, the junction kept 11 bases outside the gene matches. The CDR3 extends over 18 amino acids. In nucleotides, the CDR3 is TGTGCCAGCAGCGCTTCCCAGCTAGCGGTCGCGAACACCGGGGAGCTGTTTTTT. This translates into CASSASQLAVANTGELFF.

In regard to this clonotype: This could be a read error, since a much larger clone is one nucleotide away. The conserved phenylalanine or tryptophan normally closing the CDR3 is absent here, so this likely arose from a read error. The genes are TRBV9 and TRBJ1-1; D is undetermined. CDR1 is SGDLS, CDR2 YYNGEE, per germline. Trimming took 3 bases from V and 0 from J, leaving 9 bases between them. The CDR3 is 14 residues long. The DNA for the CDR3 is TGTGCCAGCAGCGGTTCAGCTCTGAACACTGAAGCTTTCTCT. Amino acids: CASSGSALNTEAFS.

Turning to this clonotype: The junction departs from germline at one end; a sequencing error may be responsible. This sequence joins TRBV29-1 and TRBJ1-1, with 8 bases matching TRBD1. CDR3 size: 13 residues. In germline, CDR1 is SQVTM, CDR2 ANQGSEA. The CDR3 is CGVADRGNTEAFF. Here the CDR3 DNA reads TGCGGCGTTGCCGACAGGGGGAACACTGAAGCTTTCTTT.

This clonotype came up many times. V is TRBV2 and J is TRBJ2-7; 12 nucleotides line up with TRBD2. V shed 6 bases and J 4 bases; nucleotides not matched to a gene: 7. The length of the CDR3 is 15 residues. The V gene's germline CDR1 is SNHLY and CDR2 FYNNEI. This CDR3 reads CASSQPTSGGYEQYF. The CDR3 nucleotides are TGTGCCAGCAGCCAACCGACTAGCGGGGGTTACGAGCAGTACTTC.

The rearrangement uses TRBV7-9 and TRBJ1-1; tentative D call: TRBD1 (5 bases). The length of the CDR3 is 18 residues. The V end was cut by 1 base, the J end by 1 base, with 19 bases between. CDR1 SEHNR and CDR2 FQNEAQ come from the germline V gene (reference sequence). The CDR3 region has the DNA TGTGCCAGCAGCTTAGGGCAATTCGGCCAGGGCACGAACACTGAAGCTTTCTTT. This translates into CASSLGQFGQGTNTEAFF.

This clonotype was found many times. The chain joins TRBV5-4 to TRBJ1-1, with D uncertain. Trimming shortened V by 4 bases and J by 2 bases, and 6 bases separated the two germline ends. Germline assignment: CDR1 SGHNT and CDR2 YYREEE (reference sequence). This CDR3 region has 12 residues. In DNA, the CDR3 is TGTGCCAGCAGCACGGGAAACACTGAAGCTTTCTTT. Translation: CASSTGNTEAFF.

This clonotype was observed at least ten times. The J gene is TRBJ2-7, the V gene TRBV12-3 or TRBV12-4; the D gene could be TRBD1 or TRBD2 (5 bases each). V lost 2 bases and J lost 4, with 12 bases in between. CDR3 size: 14 residues. The CDR3 DNA reads as TGTGCCAGCAGTTTAACGGGGACCAAGTACGAGCAGTACTTC. Its protein is CASSLTGTKYEQYF.

The rearrangement joins TRBV6-2 or TRBV6-3 to TRBJ2-3, with a weak D call TRBD1 (5 bases). The CDR3 runs to 18 residues. Germline CDR1 reads MNHEY; CDR2 reads SVGEGT. V shed 6 bases and J shed 0 bases, with 22 bases lying between them. The DNA for the CDR3 is TGTGCCAGCAGCCGACCACAACAGGCCTACCTTAGCACAGATACGCAGTATTTT. Translating gives CASSRPQQAYLSTDTQYF.

In this sample, this clonotype turned up many times. The chain combines TRBV6-4 with TRBJ2-6; D gene unclear. Germline-derived CDR1 and CDR2 are MRHNA and SNTAGT. The length of the CDR3 is 16 residues. Trimming left V 2 bases short and J 2 bases short, with 10 bases between. The CDR3 bases are TGTGCCAGCAGTGACGTTGGCGGCCCTGGGGCCAACGTCCTGACTTTC. Translation gives CASSDVGGPGANVLTF.

This clonotype has ten or more counts. V usage is TRBV4-3 and J usage is TRBJ2-7, with D tentatively TRBD2 (6 bases). The CDR3 runs to 15 residues. Germline V gene data show CDR1 as LGHNA and CDR2 as YSLEER. V was trimmed by 0 bases and J by 3 bases, leaving 12 bases between them. This CDR3 reads CASSQDQASVYEQYF. The CDR3 region has the DNA TGCGCCAGCAGCCAAGATCAGGCTAGCGTCTACGAGCAGTACTTC.

This clonotype was counted many times. The V call is TRBV12-3 or TRBV12-4, the J call TRBJ1-1, with 7 positions matching TRBD1. The CDR3 length is 15 residues. The junction had 3 bases not matched to a gene; V was cut back by 2 bases and J by 0 bases. As DNA, the CDR3 is TGTGCCAGCAGTTTATCCAGGGGGATGAACACTGAAGCTTTCTTT. It codes for CASSLSRGMNTEAFF.

There are many counts of this clonotype. The rearrangement uses TRBV7-9 and TRBJ2-7; 12 bases align to TRBD1. CDR3 size: 15 residues. In germline, CDR1 is SEHNR, CDR2 FQNEAQ (reference sequence). V dropped 5 bases and J dropped 6; count of bases not matched to a gene: 8. CDR3 amino acids: CASSAPGTGGFEQYF. CDR3 coding DNA: TGTGCCAGCAGCGCGCCCGGGACAGGGGGCTTCGAGCAGTACTTC.

The rearrangement uses TRBV6-2 or TRBV6-3 and TRBJ2-1; 7 bases are a match to TRBD1. Per germline, CDR1 MNHEY and CDR2 SVGEGT. This CDR3 has 15 residues. V lost 5 bases and J lost 5; bases outside the gene matches: 9. The CDR3 DNA follows: TGTGCCAGCAGTGACGACAGGGTCCAGGACAATGAGCAGTTCTTC. Translating gives CASSDDRVQDNEQFF.

With regard to this clonotype: A far larger clone is only one base removed, so a read error is likely. Likely a read error: the CDR3 ends without its conserved phenylalanine or tryptophan. The chain employs TRBV28 and TRBJ1-1; D not resolved. Germline V gene sequence: CDR1 MDHEN, CDR2 SYDVKM. Deletions cut 3 bases from V and 2 bases from J, with 7 bases between. The CDR3 is 13 amino acids. CDR3 DNA sequence: TGTGCCAGCAGTTTGGCCAGAAACACTGAAGCTTTCTCT. It encodes CASSLARNTEAFS.

This clonotype was counted ten times or more. This chain joins TRBV27 and TRBJ2-3; 12 positions agree with TRBD2. V was clipped by 6 bases and J by 6 bases; unmatched bases: 7. This CDR3 has 15 residues. CDR1 and CDR2 (germline): MNHEY, SMNVEV (reference sequence). The CDR3 DNA follows: TGTGCCAGCAGCTCAGGACTAGCGGGACCCGATACGCAGTATTTT. Its protein is CASSSGLAGPDTQYF.

This clonotype was observed a handful of times. The chain employs TRBV6-2 or TRBV6-3 and TRBJ1-4; D is possibly TRBD1 (5 bases). This CDR3 spans 15 amino acids. The germline V and J ends were trimmed by 0 bases and 7 bases, with 12 bases remaining between them. In germline, CDR1 is MNHEY, CDR2 SVGEGT. This CDR3 is CASSYSGLGREKLFF. The CDR3 DNA reads as TGTGCCAGCAGTTACTCCGGTCTGGGGCGTGAAAAACTGTTTTTT.

This clonotype appeared a few times. The V and J genes are TRBV19 and TRBJ2-1, with D unclear. CDR3 length: 12 residues. The V gene lost 5 bases and the J gene lost 9 bases, with 11 bases spanning the gap. Germline loops: CDR1 LNHDA, CDR2 SQIVND (reference sequence). The CDR3 nucleotides are TGTGCCAGTAGTCTATCCGTCACTGAGCAGTTCTTC. This codes for CASSLSVTEQFF.

At least ten counts were recorded for this clonotype. The chain combines TRBV20-1 with TRBJ2-7; no firm D call. Germline V CDR1 and CDR2: DFQATT, SNEGSKA (reference sequence). V lost 4 bases and J lost 2, with 9 bases in between. The CDR3 is 12 amino acids. CDR3 in DNA: TGCAGTGCTACCACGTACGCCTACGAGCAGTACTTC. This encodes CSATTYAYEQYF.

This clonotype occurred many times. V is TRBV6-5 and J is TRBJ2-1, with unresolved D. CDR3 size: 15 residues. Germline CDR1 reads MNHEY; CDR2 reads SVGAGI. V was trimmed by 7 bases and J by 6 bases, leaving 19 bases between them. CDR3 nucleotides: TGTGCCAGCACTCCAAGCTCTTCGGGCGGCAATGAGCAGTTCTTC. Its translation: CASTPSSSGGNEQFF.